This passage covers 6 T cell receptor beta chains from one sample sequenced in a study of blood T cell repertoires in COVID-19. Sequencing was performed with immunoSEQ multiplex PCR; in TCRdb, only in-frame clones are kept and a portion is missing. The sample lists fewer than 500,000 clones, approximately 90% seen once, with more than 0.7% in the top ten. Sequenced: peripheral blood. The receptor source for this set is a man younger than 35 with COVID-19, enrolled during active disease.

The rearrangement links TRBV7-9 to TRBJ2-7; TRBD2 agrees at 9 bases. Trimming at V came to 5 bases and at J to 6 bases, leaving 8 bases not matched to a gene. Germline V gene sequence: CDR1 SEHNR, CDR2 FQNEAQ (reference sequence). The CDR3 length is 14 residues. The CDR3: CASSAGTSLSEQYF. The CDR3 region has the DNA TGTGCCAGCAGCGCCGGGACTAGCCTTTCCGAGCAGTACTTC.

The chain has TRBV19 and TRBJ2-3; D is possibly TRBD2 (6 bases). CDR1 and CDR2 from the germline V gene are LNHDA and SQIVND (reference sequence). The CDR3 is 17 amino acids. V was shortened by 0 bases and J by 4 bases, with 17 bases between the two germline ends. CDR3 loop: CASSIDRSGEIADTQYF. The CDR3 coding sequence is TGTGCCAGTAGTATAGATCGGTCGGGAGAGATCGCAGATACGCAGTATTTT. Combining the CDR3 with reference TRBV19 and TRBJ2-3 gives the whole variable domain DGGITQSPKYLFRKEGQNVTLSCEQNLNHDAMYWYRQDPGQGLRLIYYSQIVNDFQKGDIAEGYSVSREKKESFPLTVTSAQKNPTAFYLCASSIDRSGEIADTQYFGPGTRLTVL.

The V gene is TRBV2, the J gene TRBJ2-1; the D gene is possibly TRBD1 (6 bases). Germline assignment: CDR1 SNHLY and CDR2 FYNNEI. V shed 10 bases and J shed 5 bases, with 9 bases lying between them. This CDR3 is built from 11 residues. The CDR3 spells CATSGDNEQFF. In DNA form, the CDR3 reads TGTGCCACCTCAGGGGACAATGAGCAGTTCTTC.

This clone has a single count. This chain joins TRBV6-2 or TRBV6-3 and TRBJ2-7, with TRBD1 matching over 8 bases. CDR1 is MNHEY and CDR2 is SVGEGT in the germline V gene. V dropped 5 bases and J dropped 3; count of bases not matched to a gene: 9. The CDR3 consists of 15 residues. CDR3 protein: CASSVRGTGDYEQYF. The CDR3 bases are TGTGCCAGCAGTGTACGAGGGACAGGTGACTACGAGCAGTACTTC.

The chain links TRBV18 to TRBJ2-1; D perhaps matches TRBD1 (6 bases). Germline V gives CDR1 KGHSH, CDR2 LQKENI. Trimming removed 2 bases at V and 2 bases at J, with 10 bases between. CDR3 length: 15 amino acids. Here the CDR3 reads CASSPYGDTYNEQFF. CDR3 nucleotides: TGTGCCAGCTCACCATACGGGGACACCTACAATGAGCAGTTCTTC.

The chain joins TRBV18 to TRBJ2-3; D gene unclear. V was shortened by 0 bases and J by 4 bases, with 11 bases between the two germline ends. Germline loops: CDR1 KGHSH, CDR2 LQKENI. There are 15 residues in the CDR3. This CDR3 is CASSPPGARADTQYF. Written as DNA, the CDR3 is TGTGCCAGCTCACCACCAGGTGCCCGGGCAGATACGCAGTATTTT. Full variable domain (remainder filled in from reference TRBV18 and TRBJ2-3): NAGVMQNPRHLVRRRGQEARLRCSPMKGHSHVYWYRQLPEEGLKFMVYLQKENIIDESGMPKERFSAEFPKEGPSILRIQQVVRGDSAAYFCASSPPGARADTQYFGPGTRLTVL.